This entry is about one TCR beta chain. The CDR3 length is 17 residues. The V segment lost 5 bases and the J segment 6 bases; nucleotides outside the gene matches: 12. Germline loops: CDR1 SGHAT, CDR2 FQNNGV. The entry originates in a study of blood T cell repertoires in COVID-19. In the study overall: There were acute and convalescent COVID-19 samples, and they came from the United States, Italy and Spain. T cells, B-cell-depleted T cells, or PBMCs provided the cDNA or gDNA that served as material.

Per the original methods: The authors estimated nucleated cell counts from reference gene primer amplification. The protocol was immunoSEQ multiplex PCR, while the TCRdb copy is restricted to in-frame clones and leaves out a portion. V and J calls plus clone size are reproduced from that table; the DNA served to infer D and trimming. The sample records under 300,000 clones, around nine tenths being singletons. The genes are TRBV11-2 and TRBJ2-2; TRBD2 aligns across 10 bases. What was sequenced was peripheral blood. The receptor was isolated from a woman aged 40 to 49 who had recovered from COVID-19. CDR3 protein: CASSLTSGDPPPGELFF. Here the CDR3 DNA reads TGTGCCAGCAGCCTTACTAGCGGGGATCCCCCCCCCGGGGAGCTGTTTTTT.